The 30 T cell receptor beta chains in this list originate from one sample, sequenced in a study of T cells in Graves' hyperthyroidism and ophthalmopathy. Amplification yielded TCR beta CDR3 regions, with RNA transcripts as the source. A set of HTBI primers served as the primers for a first-round RT-PCR of the TCR CDR3. Each CDR3 protein is one row after TCRdb ran MiXCR on the multiplex PCR reads. This table has fewer than 700,000 distinct CDR3 sequences, about a sixth appearing once. The sample comprised blood. The receptor source for this set is a woman aged 18-29 years with Graves' ophthalmopathy.

The rearrangement joins TRBV10-1 to TRBJ1-3; D gene unclear. Germline assignment: CDR1 WNHNN and CDR2 SYGVQD (reference sequence). The CDR3 consists of 14 residues. The germline V and J ends were trimmed by 0 bases and 2 bases, with 5 bases remaining between them. The chain's CDR3 is CASSESIAGNTIYF. CDR3 sequence (DNA): TGCGCCAGCAGTGAGTCGATCGCTGGAAACACCATATATTTT.

This clonotype came up many times. The V gene is TRBV27, the J gene TRBJ1-1; the D gene is possibly TRBD1 (5 bases). V was clipped by 2 bases and J by 5 bases, with 12 bases between them. Germline-derived CDR1 and CDR2 are MNHEY and SMNVEV (reference sequence). This CDR3 region has 14 residues. The CDR3 bases are TGTGCCAGCAGTTTAGGGGGGACGGGGACTGAAGCTTTCTTT. Its translation: CASSLGGTGTEAFF.

This clonotype was observed at least ten times. The V and J genes are TRBV27 and TRBJ2-1; 12 bases align to TRBD2. V lost 0 bases and J lost 1; bases outside the gene matches: 1. CDR1 and CDR2 from the germline V gene are MNHEY and SMNVEV (reference sequence). This CDR3 has 17 residues. This chain's CDR3 is CASSLSLAGGSYNEQFF. Here the CDR3 DNA reads TGTGCCAGCAGTTTATCGCTAGCGGGAGGGTCCTACAATGAGCAGTTCTTC.

The rearrangement uses TRBV20-1 and TRBJ2-5; possibly TRBD2 for D (5 bases). The germline gives CDR1 DFQATT, CDR2 SNEGSKA (reference sequence). The CDR3 consists of 14 residues. The V end lost 6 bases, the J end lost 5 bases, and 19 bases lay between the germline ends. As DNA, the CDR3 is TGCAGTGCCCTGCCCCCTAGCATCCGGGAGACCCAGTACTTC. This sequence encodes CSALPPSIRETQYF.

This rearrangement joins TRBV2 to TRBJ2-3, with a possible D match to TRBD2 (5 bases). The CDR3 covers 16 residues. V lost 7 bases and J lost 0, with 17 bases in between. Germline CDR1 and CDR2: SNHLY and FYNNEI. CDR3 amino acids: CASKSIAGLSTDTQYF. The DNA of the CDR3 is TGTGCCAGCAAATCGATCGCGGGCCTTAGCACAGATACGCAGTATTTT. The full variable domain, with the rest looked up from reference TRBV2 and TRBJ2-3, is EPEVTQTPSHQVTQMGQEVILRCVPISNHLYFYWYRQILGQKVEFLVSFYNNEISEKSEIFDDQFSVERPDGSNFTLKIRSTKLEDSAMYFCASKSIAGLSTDTQYFGPGTRLTVL.

The chain recombines TRBV10-3 with TRBJ2-1; 9 bases fit TRBD1. Losses at the gene ends were 3 bases for V and 6 bases for J; bases not matched to a gene: 12. This CDR3 has 17 amino acids. The germline V gene has CDR1 ENHRY and CDR2 SYGVKD. The CDR3 coding sequence is TGTGCCATCAGTGATCTCCACCGGGACAGGGTTGCCAATGAGCAGTTCTTC. Encoded protein: CAISDLHRDRVANEQFF.

This clonotype was recorded at least ten times. CDR3 nucleotide sequence: TGTGCCAGCAGCAGGGGACAGGGTAGTGGCTACACCTTC. It yields the protein CASSRGQGSGYTF. The chain combines TRBV11-2 with TRBJ1-2; 9 bases line up with TRBD1. Germline V gene data show CDR1 as SGHAT and CDR2 as FQNNGV. The CDR3 has 13 residues. V trimming: 5 bases; J trimming: 7 bases; junction bases outside the gene matches: 5.

The chain employs TRBV28 and TRBJ2-3, with 10 bases that match TRBD2. The germline V gene has CDR1 MDHEN and CDR2 SYDVKM. V shed 2 bases and J 5 bases; nucleotides not matched to a gene: 4. The CDR3 length is 15 residues. CDR3 region: CASSLDSGRKDTQYF. The CDR3 region has the DNA TGTGCCAGCAGTTTAGATAGCGGGAGGAAAGATACGCAGTATTTT.

In its sample, this clonotype was seen many times. The chain recombines TRBV30 with TRBJ2-7; tentative D call: TRBD1 (5 bases). Trimming took off 0 bases at V and 9 bases at J, with 12 bases between the two ends. The CDR3 loop spans 12 amino acids. Germline V gene lookup returns CDR1 GTSNPN and CDR2 SVGIG (reference sequence). CDR3 sequence reads: CAWSVQESRQYF. In DNA form, the CDR3 reads TGTGCCTGGAGTGTACAGGAGTCCCGGCAGTACTTC. Variable domain in full (rest from reference TRBV30 and TRBJ2-7): SQTIHQWPATLVQPVGSPLSLECTVEGTSNPNLYWYRQAAGRGLQLLFYSVGIGQISSEVPQNLSASRPQDRQFILSSKKLLLSDSGFYLCAWSVQESRQYFGPGTRLTVT.

A remark on this clonotype: A clone one base away is much larger, so this may be a read error. The chain uses TRBV27 and TRBJ2-7; either TRBD1 or TRBD2 may supply D (5 bases each). This CDR3 has 15 residues. V lost 2 bases to trimming and J lost 3 bases, with 14 bases between them. Germline V gives CDR1 MNHEY, CDR2 SMNVEV (reference sequence). CDR3 protein: CASSLSGHLNYEQYF. The CDR3 nucleotides are TGTGCCAGCAGTTTAAGCGGACATCTTAACTACGAGCAGTACTTC.

This clonotype was detected a few times. V gene TRBV24-1 combines with J gene TRBJ2-3; D is perhaps TRBD1 or TRBD2 (6 bases each). Trimming removed 4 bases at V and 0 bases at J, with 13 bases between. Germline V gene data show CDR1 as KGHDR and CDR2 as SFDVKD. This CDR3 contains 16 residues. The CDR3 coding sequence is TGTGCCACCAGTGAGCCTACAGGGAGGAGCACAGATACGCAGTATTTT. Its translation is CATSEPTGRSTDTQYF.

Ten or more counts support this clonotype. The chain combines TRBV12-3 or TRBV12-4 with TRBJ1-1; a possible D gene is TRBD1 (5 bases). V gave up 7 bases and J gave up 6 bases, with 21 bases separating them. The CDR3 sequence is 15 residues long. The CDR3 spells CASISMPTRVAEAFF. In DNA form, the CDR3 reads TGTGCCAGCATTTCGATGCCGACCAGGGTAGCTGAAGCTTTCTTT.

This clonotype was observed at least ten times. This chain uses TRBV13 with TRBJ2-7; D is perhaps TRBD2 (5 bases). The CDR3 contains 13 residues. Germline V gene sequence: CDR1 PRHDT, CDR2 FYEKMQ (reference sequence). V dropped 0 bases and J dropped 6 bases, with 9 bases sitting between them. CDR3 residues: CASSLGLGSEQYF. The CDR3 DNA reads TGTGCCAGCAGCTTAGGACTAGGTTCCGAGCAGTACTTC.

The V gene is TRBV7-9, the J gene TRBJ2-7, with D perhaps TRBD2 (6 bases). V was shortened by 2 bases and J by 7 bases, with 12 bases between the two germline ends. This CDR3 is built from 13 residues. Germline V CDR1 and CDR2: SEHNR, FQNEAQ (reference sequence). The CDR3 nucleotides read TGTGCCAGCAGCTTAAACACGGCGGGGGAGCAGTACTTC. Its translation is CASSLNTAGEQYF.

The rearrangement joins TRBV25-1 to TRBJ2-3; D is undetermined. V was shortened by 5 bases and J by 5 bases, with 11 bases between the two germline ends. Germline-derived CDR1 and CDR2 are MGHDK and SYGVNS. The CDR3 is 13 residues long. In DNA, the CDR3 is TGTGCCAGCAGTTGGACGGATGGAGATACGCAGTATTTT. It translates to CASSWTDGDTQYF.

This clonotype was seen a few times. The chain combines TRBV4-1 with TRBJ2-1; 13 nucleotides agree with TRBD2. The germline gives CDR1 MGHRA, CDR2 YSYEKL. The CDR3 is 15 amino acids. The V segment lost 4 bases and the J segment 6 bases; nucleotides outside the gene matches: 3. CDR3 residues: CASSLLAGGTNEQFF. The CDR3 DNA reads as TGCGCCAGCAGCCTACTAGCGGGGGGGACCAATGAGCAGTTCTTC.

This clonotype came up many times. The chain combines TRBV10-3 with TRBJ2-1; possible D gene TRBD2, 6 bases. CDR3 length: 17 amino acids. V lost 5 bases and J 1 base, leaving 18 bases between the germline ends. The V gene's germline CDR1 is ENHRY and CDR2 SYGVKD. The CDR3 loop is CAISSGLLPGSYNEQFF. DNA of the CDR3: TGTGCCATCAGTTCGGGACTCCTACCTGGATCCTACAATGAGCAGTTCTTC.

The chain has TRBV19 and TRBJ2-3; D may be TRBD2 (6 bases). Germline V gene lookup returns CDR1 LNHDA and CDR2 SQIVND (reference sequence). With 6 bases removed from V and 5 bases from J, the gap between germline ends came to 12 bases. The CDR3 spans 13 residues. The DNA of the CDR3 is TGTGCCAGTAGGAGGAGGGATAAAGATACGCAGTATTTT. It specifies CASRRRDKDTQYF. Full variable domain (outside the CDR3, taken from reference TRBV19 and TRBJ2-3): DGGITQSPKYLFRKEGQNVTLSCEQNLNHDAMYWYRQDPGQGLRLIYYSQIVNDFQKGDIAEGYSVSREKKESFPLTVTSAQKNPTAFYLCASRRRDKDTQYFGPGTRLTVL.

Regarding this clonotype: A read error is possible here, since a much larger clone lies one base away. The V gene is TRBV7-9, the J gene TRBJ2-2, with no clear D. This CDR3 has 16 residues. Germline values: CDR1 SEHNR, CDR2 FQNEAQ (reference sequence). The CDR3 is CAGSLLGPADTGELFF. As DNA, the CDR3 is TGTGCCGGCAGTCTCCTAGGACCGGCAGACACCGGGGAGCTGTTTTTT. Drawing the rest from reference TRBV7-9 and TRBJ2-2, the complete variable domain is DTGVSQNPRHKITKRGQNVTFRCDPISEHNRLYWYRQTLGQGPEFLTYFQNEAQLEKSRLLSDRFSAERPKGSFSTLEIQRTEQGDSAMYLCAGSLLGPADTGELFFGEGSRLTVL.

The V call is TRBV28, the J call TRBJ2-5; TRBD1 or TRBD2 may be the D gene (6 bases each). This CDR3 is built from 15 residues. CDR1 is MDHEN, CDR2 SYDVKM, per germline. V lost 3 bases and J lost 2, with 13 bases in between. The CDR3 is CASSLEGDGQETQYF. The CDR3 DNA reads TGTGCCAGCAGTTTGGAGGGGGACGGACAAGAGACCCAGTACTTC.

This clonotype has at least ten counts. The chain employs TRBV27 and TRBJ1-1; 9 bases map to TRBD1. Germline CDR1 reads MNHEY; CDR2 reads SMNVEV (reference sequence). V lost 5 bases to trimming and J lost 1 base; unmatched junction nucleotides: 11. This CDR3 is 17 amino acids long. In DNA, the CDR3 is TGTGCCAGCAGTACACAGCCGTCGACAGGGGGGAACACTGAAGCTTTCTTT. Amino acids: CASSTQPSTGGNTEAFF.

About this clonotype itself: Just one base apart from a much larger clone, this may be a read error. The chain links TRBV7-9 to TRBJ1-1, with D tentatively TRBD1 (5 bases). The germline gives CDR1 SEHNR, CDR2 FQNEAQ (reference sequence). CDR3 size: 13 residues. V shed 0 bases and J shed 3 bases, with 5 bases lying between them. As DNA, the CDR3 is TGTGCCAGCAGCTTAGCGACAGACACTGAAGCTTTCTTT. Translated: CASSLATDTEAFF. The variable domain in full, completed from reference TRBV7-9 and TRBJ1-1, reads DTGVSQNPRHKITKRGQNVTFRCDPISEHNRLYWYRQTLGQGPEFLTYFQNEAQLEKSRLLSDRFSAERPKGSFSTLEIQRTEQGDSAMYLCASSLATDTEAFFGQGTRLTVV.

The chain couples TRBV7-2 to TRBJ2-1; the D gene is possibly TRBD1 (6 bases). The CDR3 covers 16 residues. Germline values: CDR1 SGHTA, CDR2 FQGNSA. Trimming stripped 5 bases from V and 6 bases from J, with 20 bases between. The CDR3 coding sequence is TGTGCCAGCAGCCCGACGACAGGCATGAGTGGCAATGAGCAGTTCTTC. Protein product: CASSPTTGMSGNEQFF.

The rearrangement links TRBV7-6 to TRBJ1-2; unclear D gene. Germline V gene lookup returns CDR1 SGHVS and CDR2 FNYEAQ. The V and J ends lost 0 bases and 7 bases respectively, with 9 bases between them. This CDR3 is 13 amino acids long. CDR3 DNA: TGTGCCAGCAGCTTAGCGAAGGACGGTGGCTACACCTTC. Its protein product is CASSLAKDGGYTF.

This clonotype was seen ten or more times. V and J are TRBV7-9 and TRBJ2-7, with D perhaps being TRBD1 or TRBD2 (5 bases each). The CDR3 extends over 15 amino acids. Germline CDR1 and CDR2: SEHNR and FQNEAQ (reference sequence). V was cut by 5 bases and J by 1 base, with 15 bases left in between. The CDR3 reads CASSMGPGTSYEQYF. DNA of the CDR3: TGTGCCAGCAGCATGGGCCCAGGGACGTCCTACGAGCAGTACTTC.

This clonotype showed up many times. This chain uses TRBV6-1 with TRBJ2-1; possibly TRBD2 for D (6 bases). CDR1 is MNHNS, CDR2 SASEGT, per germline. V gave up 3 bases and J gave up 5 bases, with 11 bases separating them. The CDR3 extends over 14 amino acids. The CDR3 DNA follows: TGTGCCAGCAGTGATACGGGAGTGAACAATGAGCAGTTCTTC. Translated, it gives CASSDTGVNNEQFF.

There are many counts of this clonotype. The chain recombines TRBV30 with TRBJ1-3, with D unclear. The CDR3 extends over 15 amino acids. V lost 6 bases to trimming and J lost 0 bases, with 15 bases between them. CDR1 is GTSNPN and CDR2 is SVGIG in the germline V gene (reference sequence). The CDR3 DNA is TGTGCCTGCACGGGAGACATCCGCTCTGGAAACACCATATATTTT. Protein product: CACTGDIRSGNTIYF. Full variable domain (missing parts from reference TRBV30 and TRBJ1-3): SQTIHQWPATLVQPVGSPLSLECTVEGTSNPNLYWYRQAAGRGLQLLFYSVGIGQISSEVPQNLSASRPQDRQFILSSKKLLLSDSGFYLCACTGDIRSGNTIYFGEGSWLTVV.

There are many counts of this clonotype. J is TRBJ1-2 and V is TRBV6-1; possibly TRBD1 for D (6 bases). V lost 7 bases and J lost 4, with 13 bases in between. The CDR3 runs to 13 residues. CDR1 and CDR2 (germline): MNHNS, SASEGT. CDR3 bases: TGTGCCAGCATCGACAGGATGCTCTATGGCTACACCTTC. Its translation: CASIDRMLYGYTF.

This clonotype was seen a handful of times. The genes are TRBV5-1 and TRBJ2-6; D is unclear. The CDR3 length is 18 residues. The V gene's germline CDR1 is SGHRS and CDR2 YFSETQ. With 5 bases removed from V and 0 bases from J, the gap between germline ends came to 18 bases. The CDR3 DNA reads as TGCGCCAGCAGTTATTCAGATTCCGTTAGCTCTGGGGCCAACGTCCTGACTTTC. Translating it yields CASSYSDSVSSGANVLTF.

The chain carries TRBV10-3 and TRBJ2-5, with a weak D call TRBD2 (6 bases). The length of the CDR3 is 12 residues. In germline, CDR1 is ENHRY, CDR2 SYGVKD. V lost 11 bases to trimming and J lost 0 bases, with 10 bases between them. The CDR3 region has the DNA TGTGCCGCGGGACGGGACCAAGAGACCCAGTACTTC. It encodes CAAGRDQETQYF.